By proportion, the clone carrying this T cell receptor (beta chain) is medium-sized. Its specificity is not known. Every cDNA TCR molecule received its own unique molecular identifier. TCRdb recomputed calls from the 5' RACE reads with MiXCR, one row per CDR3 protein. This sample carries about 6,000 distinct CDR3 sequences, 14% of them seen once, and the ten largest clones take about 10%. This entry is derived from a study of spatial heterogeneity in lung cancer. Whole-study results and caveats: The study found that expanded intratumoral alpha and beta TCR counts tracked tumor mutation counts.

Germline assignment: CDR1 SEHNR and CDR2 FQNEAQ (reference sequence). Trimming cost V 5 bases and J 3 bases; bases outside gene matches: 7. The CDR3 covers 14 residues. The time point is: sample taken at primary tumor resection. The sequenced material consisted of unsorted whole RNA from tumor, nontumor lung or frozen PBMC. This clonotype was sampled from a male donor with early-stage non-small cell lung cancer. This material consisted of lung tumor tissue, taken at surgery. The rearrangement joins TRBV7-9 to TRBJ2-7; 7 bases match TRBD1. The CDR3 protein is CASSMTGPLYEQYF. Here the CDR3 DNA reads TGTGCCAGCAGCATGACAGGGCCCCTCTACGAGCAGTACTTC.